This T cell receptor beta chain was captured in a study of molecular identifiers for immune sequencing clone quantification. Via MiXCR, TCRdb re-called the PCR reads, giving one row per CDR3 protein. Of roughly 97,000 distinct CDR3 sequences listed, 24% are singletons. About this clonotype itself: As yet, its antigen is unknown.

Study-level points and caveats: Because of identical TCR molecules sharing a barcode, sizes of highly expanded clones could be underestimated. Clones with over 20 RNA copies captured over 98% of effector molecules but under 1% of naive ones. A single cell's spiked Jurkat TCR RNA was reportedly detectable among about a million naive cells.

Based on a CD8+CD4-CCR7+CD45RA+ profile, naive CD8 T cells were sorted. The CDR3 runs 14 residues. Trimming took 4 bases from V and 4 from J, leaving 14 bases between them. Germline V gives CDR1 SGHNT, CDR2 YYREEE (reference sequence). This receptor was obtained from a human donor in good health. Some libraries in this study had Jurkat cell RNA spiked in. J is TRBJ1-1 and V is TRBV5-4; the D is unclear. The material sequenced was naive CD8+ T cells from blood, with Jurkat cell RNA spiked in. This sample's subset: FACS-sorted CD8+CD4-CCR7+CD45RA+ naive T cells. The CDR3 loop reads CASSLEGGSTEAFF. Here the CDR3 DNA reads TGTGCCAGCAGCCTCGAGGGAGGGAGCACTGAAGCTTTCTTT.